The rows below give T cell receptor beta chains drawn from one sample of a study of CD8+ T cells in alopecia areata. Only in-frame clones appear in the TCRdb table, and some are missing; sequencing was by immunoSEQ multiplex PCR. The sample records about 140,000 clones, approximately 90% being singletons. Sequencing was performed on CD8+ T cells sorted from blood, taken at week 4, from a patient treated with tofacitinib. These receptors were obtained from a human donor with alopecia areata. CDR3s include the opening cysteine and the closing phenylalanine or tryptophan. Each record gives: D gene, clone size, J gene, V gene, CDR3 DNA, CDR3 protein. The D gene is left open where the match is weak. Expanded clones are given a class, and other clones once, few, many or no size at all.

NA once TRBJ1-5 TRBV27 TGTGCCAGCAGTTTATCTCGTGACACAGATCAGCCCCAGCATTTT CASSLSRDTDQPQHF
NA few TRBJ1-1 TRBV18 TGTGCCAGCTCCACGGGCGACAGTCAAGCTTTCTTT CASSTGDSQAFF
TRBD2 NA TRBJ2-1 TRBV29-1 TGCAGCGTTTCTTCGGGACTAGCGGATAATGAGCAGTTCTTC CSVSSGLADNEQFF
TRBD2 few TRBJ2-1 TRBV7-9 TGTGCCAGCAGTTCCCTCGAGACTAGCGGGAGGGGTGAGCAGTTCTTC CASSSLETSGRGEQFF
TRBD1 NA TRBJ2-1 TRBV29-1 TGCAGCGTTGAATCGCCCGACAGGGGTACTTACAATGAGCAGTTCTTC CSVESPDRGTYNEQFF
NA NA TRBJ2-5 TRBV7-9 TGTGCCAGCAGCTGGTCTCAAGAGACCCAGTACTTC CASSWSQETQYF
NA NA TRBJ2-7 TRBV29-1 TGCAGCGTTGAGATAGACAGGCCCTACGAGCAGTACTTC CSVEIDRPYEQYF
TRBD2 NA TRBJ2-4 TRBV5-4 TGTGCCAGCAGCTGGACGCCGAGGTCACCGGGGGGCAAAAACATTCAGTACTTC CASSWTPRSPGGKNIQYF
TRBD1 NA TRBJ2-7 TRBV27 TGTGCCAGCAGATATAGACAGGGCTCGACCTACGAGCAGTACTTC CASRYRQGSTYEQYF
NA once TRBJ1-1 TRBV5-1 TGCGCCAGCAGCGATGGGGCAGGCACGAACACTGAAGCTTTCTTT CASSDGAGTNTEAFF
TRBD2 NA TRBJ2-1 TRBV5-1 TGCGCCAGCAGCTTGGGTGGCCTCCTAGCGGGAGTCAATGAGCAGTTCTTC CASSLGGLLAGVNEQFF
NA NA TRBJ1-2 TRBV6-5 TGTGCCAGCAGTTACTCTATGGACAGAAACTATGGCTACACCTTC CASSYSMDRNYGYTF
NA NA TRBJ2-3 TRBV29-1 TGCAGCGTTGAGCCGAGAGGTGGAGATACGCAGTATTTT CSVEPRGGDTQYF
NA once TRBJ2-1 TRBV30 TGTGCCTGCCTAGTGGGGTCCTTTTATGAGCAGTTCTTC CACLVGSFYEQFF
NA NA TRBJ2-2 TRBV6-5 TGTGCCAGCAGGAGTAGGGACAAGAACACCGGGGAGCTGTTTTTT CASRSRDKNTGELFF
NA NA TRBJ2-7 TRBV7-9 TGTGCCAGCAGTCCCTCGGGAGCCCTCTACGAGCAGTACTTC CASSPSGALYEQYF
TRBD1 NA TRBJ2-7 TRBV19 TGTGCCAGTAGTTTGGACAGGGACTACGAGCAGTACTTC CASSLDRDYEQYF
TRBD1 NA TRBJ2-5 TRBV27 TGTGCCAGCAGGACAGGGGGCGGGGGAGAGACCCAGTACTTC CASRTGGGGETQYF
TRBD1 NA TRBJ2-6 TRBV5-4 TGTGCCAGCAGCTTAGGGGGCGCGGCCAACGTCCTGACTTTC CASSLGGAANVLTF
TRBD1 NA TRBJ2-2 TRBV5-6 TGTGCCAGCAGCTTGGGGACAGGGTCGAACACCGGGGAGCTGTTTTTT CASSLGTGSNTGELFF
NA few TRBJ2-7 TRBV11-2 TGTGCCAGCAGCTTAGTTACGGCGGGACCCACCTACGAGCAGTACTTC CASSLVTAGPTYEQYF
TRBD2 once TRBJ2-1 TRBV6-5 TGTGCCAGCAGTCCGGGAGGCTACAATGAGCAGTTCTTC CASSPGGYNEQFF
TRBD2 NA TRBJ2-7 TRBV9 TGTGCCAGCAGCCCTCGAGCGGGAATCGGGGAGCAGTACTTC CASSPRAGIGEQYF
NA NA TRBJ2-3 TRBV5-1 TGCGCCAGCGGCTCGGCAGATACGCAGTATTTT CASGSADTQYF
TRBD1 once TRBJ2-7 TRBV27 TGTGCCAGCAGTTTAGCCAGGGGGCTCTACGAGCAGTACTTC CASSLARGLYEQYF
TRBD1 NA TRBJ2-4 TRBV6-5 TGTGCCAGCAGCATTGGGACAGGGGGCTTGGACATTCAGTACTTC CASSIGTGGLDIQYF
NA NA TRBJ2-1 TRBV30 TGTGCCTGGGCGAACCCGGGGGAGCAGTTCTTC CAWANPGEQFF
TRBD1 NA TRBJ1-1 TRBV27 TGTGCGGCGGGGACAGCGGGGACTGAAGCTTTCTTT CAAGTAGTEAFF